This T cell receptor beta chain was sequenced in a study of CD8+CD57+ T cells in acquired aplastic anemia. TCR beta VDJ combinations and CDR3 sequences were profiled from genomic DNA. TCRdb reprocessed the reads with MiXCR, giving one entry per CDR3 protein. Of about 110,000 distinct CDR3 sequences listed, approximately 49% are singletons. Study-wide findings and caveats: CD8+ Simpson's diversity in patients was not significantly different from that in controls. Some 28 sequences, all CD8+ CDR3, were shared between patients and controls.

Per germline, CDR1 LNHDA and CDR2 SQIVND (reference sequence). J lost 2 bases, V lost 6 bases, and 9 bases had no gene match. The CDR3 runs to 15 residues. About this clonotype: The antigen remains undetermined.

Sequencing used sorted CD4+, CD8+, or CD8+CD57+ T cells (not recorded which) from PBMCs. V and J are TRBV19 and TRBJ1-1; 7 bases align to TRBD1. The TCR comes from a human donor in good health, serving as a control. The CDR3 loop is CASSLSWDSNTEAFF. In DNA, the CDR3 is TGTGCCAGTAGCCTTTCTTGGGACAGTAACACTGAAGCTTTCTTT.